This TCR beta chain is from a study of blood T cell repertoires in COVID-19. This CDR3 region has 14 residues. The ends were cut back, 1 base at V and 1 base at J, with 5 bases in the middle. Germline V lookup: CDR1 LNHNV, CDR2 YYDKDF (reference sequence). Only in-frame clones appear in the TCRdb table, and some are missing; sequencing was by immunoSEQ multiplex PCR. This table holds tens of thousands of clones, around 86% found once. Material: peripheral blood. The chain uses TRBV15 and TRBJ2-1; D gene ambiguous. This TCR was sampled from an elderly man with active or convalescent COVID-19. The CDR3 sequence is CATSRVVSYNEQFF. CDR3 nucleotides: TGTGCCACCAGCAGAGTCGTTTCCTACAATGAGCAGTTCTTC.